This passage covers 4 T cell receptor beta chains from one sample sequenced in a study of OX40 agonist ivuxolimab in advanced cancers. TCRdb's table, derived via immunoSEQ multiplex PCR, lists solely in-frame clones and lacks some. The repertoire holds 80,000 to 85,000 clones, with roughly 80% as singletons. This material consisted of CD4+ or CD8+ T cells sorted from blood, taken in a trial of the OX40 agonist ivuxolimab. Source of these receptors: an adult with an advanced solid tumor such as melanoma, head and neck, liver or kidney cancer.

This chain connects TRBV13 to TRBJ2-2; D gene ambiguous. The V gene lost 4 bases and the J gene lost 0 bases, with 15 bases spanning the gap. The CDR3 covers 17 residues. Germline CDR1 and CDR2: PRHDT and FYEKMQ (reference sequence). The CDR3 DNA is TGTGCCAGCAGCTCCCTTTCCAATTACCCGAACACCGGGGAGCTGTTTTTT. Translating gives CASSSLSNYPNTGELFF.

Only one count was recorded for this clone. CDR3 in DNA: TGTGCCAGCAGGGATACAGGGTCCTCCTATAATTCACCCCTCCACTTT. Translating gives CASRDTGSSYNSPLHF. The rearrangement joins TRBV25-1 to TRBJ1-6, with a tentative D call TRBD1 (6 bases). Germline lookup yields CDR1 MGHDK and CDR2 SYGVNS. The V and J ends lost 6 bases and 0 bases respectively, with 12 bases between them. This CDR3 has 16 residues.

The rearrangement joins TRBV15 to TRBJ2-1, with D maybe TRBD1 (6 bases). The germline V gene encodes CDR1 LNHNV and CDR2 YYDKDF (reference sequence). The CDR3 spans 17 residues. V was cut by 3 bases and J by 0 bases, with 15 bases left in between. The CDR3 spells CATSRGTGFSSYNEQFF. The CDR3 DNA sequence: TGTGCCACCAGCAGGGGAACAGGGTTCAGCTCCTACAATGAGCAGTTCTTC. The full variable domain, in which reference TRBV15 and TRBJ2-1 provide the parts outside the CDR3, is DAMVIQNPRYQVTQFGKPVTLSCSQTLNHNVMYWYQQKSSQAPKLLFHYYDKDFNNEADTPDNFQSRRPNTSFCFLDIRSPGLGDTAMYLCATSRGTGFSSYNEQFFGPGTRLTVL.

A single count supports this clone. The chain is built from TRBV28 and TRBJ2-1, with 9 bases lining up with TRBD1. The CDR3 contains 16 residues. The V gene end was trimmed by 4 bases and the J gene end by 4 bases; junction bases not matched to a gene: 8. Germline CDR1 MDHEN, CDR2 SYDVKM. The CDR3 coding sequence is TGTGCCAGCAGTTCGATACAGGGGGCGAGTTACAATGAGCAGTTCTTC. It encodes CASSSIQGASYNEQFF.